This entry is about one TCR beta chain. Its specificity is unknown. Uncontrolled infection, other autoimmune disease, pregnancy or lactation led to exclusion. PBMCs were sourced from more than 7.5 ml fresh peripheral blood. Amplified TCR beta CDR3 regions came from RNA transcripts. When the TCR CDR3 underwent first-round RT-PCR, the HTBI primer set was used. TCRdb re-called the multiplex PCR reads with MiXCR, one entry per CDR3 protein. The profile covers hundreds of thousands of distinct CDR3 sequences, with 38% appearing a single time and approximately 10% taken by the ten largest. The data derive from a study of T cells in Graves' hyperthyroidism and ophthalmopathy. General study results and limits: Separating ophthalmopathy from stable hyperthyroidism was achieved by a 13 V-J model.

The CDR3 has 14 amino acids. CDR1 and CDR2 (germline): ENHRY, SYGVKD. Trimming left V 6 bases short and J 2 bases short, with 11 bases between. The TCR originated in a man between 18 and 29 years old with Graves' hyperthyroidism. The sample was blood. The chain joins TRBV10-3 to TRBJ2-1, with D perhaps matching TRBD1 or TRBD2 (6 bases each). The CDR3 protein is CAISGGGTYNEQFF. The CDR3 nucleotides read TGTGCCATCAGCGGAGGGGGGACCTACAATGAGCAGTTCTTC.